These 28 T cell receptor beta chains came from one sample sequenced in a study of CD8+CD57+ T cells in acquired aplastic anemia. Patients chosen for sequencing had CD8+CD57+ cells that had expanded, as shown by flow cytometry. It was genomic DNA that served as the template for profiling TCR beta VDJ and CDR3. MiXCR, applied by TCRdb to the reads, yields one record per CDR3 protein. Of over 150,000 distinct CDR3 sequences in the sample, about two thirds were seen once. Sequenced input: sorted CD4+, CD8+, or CD8+CD57+ T cells (not recorded which) from PBMCs. These receptors all come from a human donor with aplastic anemia.

This chain joins TRBV24-1 and TRBJ2-1; 9 bases are shared with TRBD2. CDR1 is KGHDR, CDR2 SFDVKD, per germline. V was clipped by 7 bases and J by 7 bases; unmatched bases: 10. The CDR3 consists of 15 residues. The CDR3 region has the DNA TGTGCCACCAGCTTAGCGGGAGAACTTCATAATGAGCAGTTCTTC. Protein: CATSLAGELHNEQFF.

The rearrangement uses TRBV19 and TRBJ1-5; the D gene is possibly TRBD1 (6 bases). CDR1 LNHDA and CDR2 SQIVND come from the germline V gene (reference sequence). Trimming stripped 5 bases from V and 4 bases from J, with 21 bases between. There are 17 residues in the CDR3. The CDR3 spells CASSDRTVTTGNQPQHF. The CDR3, as DNA: TGTGCCAGTAGTGACAGGACAGTAACTACGGGGAATCAGCCCCAGCATTTT.

J is TRBJ2-3 and V is TRBV20-1; D tentatively fits TRBD1 or TRBD2 (5 bases each). This CDR3 is built from 13 residues. The V end was cut by 0 bases, the J end by 8 bases, with 12 bases between. Germline values: CDR1 DFQATT, CDR2 SNEGSKA (reference sequence). The CDR3 reads CSARDGGVGTQYF. The CDR3, as DNA: TGCAGTGCTAGAGATGGGGGAGTGGGTACGCAGTATTTT.

This rearrangement joins TRBV28 to TRBJ1-1; D perhaps matches TRBD1 (5 bases). Trimming left V 5 bases short and J 3 bases short, with 25 bases between. Germline-derived CDR1 and CDR2 are MDHEN and SYDVKM. CDR3 size: 18 residues. This CDR3 reads CASSPTEDLSGLHTEAFF. Written as DNA, the CDR3 is TGTGCCAGCAGTCCGACCGAGGATCTCTCAGGGTTGCACACTGAAGCTTTCTTT.

Of note for this clonotype: A read error may account for a junction end that differs from germline. The chain uses TRBV20-1 and TRBJ2-3; D not resolved. The CDR3 extends over 13 amino acids. Germline V lookup: CDR1 DFQATT, CDR2 SNEGSKA (reference sequence). CDR3 DNA: TGCAATGCTAGAGCCCCTAGCACAGATACGCAGTATTTT. Protein sequence: CNARAPSTDTQYF.

This clonotype was seen at least ten times. The V gene is TRBV14, the J gene TRBJ1-6; no firm D call. The CDR3 is 15 residues long. The germline V gene has CDR1 SGHDN and CDR2 FVKESK. V lost 3 bases to trimming and J lost 7 bases, with 13 bases between them. CDR3 nucleotide sequence: TGTGCCAGCAGCCACGACGACTACCCGAATTCACCCCTCCACTTT. Residues: CASSHDDYPNSPLHF.

This rearrangement joins TRBV25-1 to TRBJ2-5; TRBD2 aligns across 8 bases. The germline V gene has CDR1 MGHDK and CDR2 SYGVNS. V dropped 4 bases and J dropped 4; count of bases not matched to a gene: 11. The CDR3 is made up of 16 amino acids. CDR3 loop: CASSALAGLATETQYF. The CDR3 nucleotides are TGTGCCAGCAGTGCCCTTGCCGGACTAGCCACAGAGACCCAGTACTTC.

This sequence joins TRBV7-6 and TRBJ2-2; D not resolved. Looked up from germline, CDR1 is SGHVS and CDR2 is FNYEAQ. The V end was cut by 5 bases, the J end by 3 bases, with 7 bases between. The CDR3 has 13 residues. This CDR3 is CASSPRYTGELFF. CDR3 coding DNA: TGTGCCAGCAGCCCGAGGTACACCGGGGAGCTGTTTTTT.

V and J are TRBV2 and TRBJ1-1, with TRBD1 matching 8 bases. With V trimmed by 8 bases and J by 3 bases, 8 bases remained unmatched. The CDR3 is 14 residues long. The V gene's germline CDR1 is SNHLY and CDR2 FYNNEI. The DNA of the CDR3 is TGTGCCAGCGGACAGGGAAGATCGGACACTGAAGCTTTCTTT. It translates to CASGQGRSDTEAFF.

V and J are TRBV7-9 and TRBJ1-4; D is uncertain. Trimming removed 1 base from V and 8 bases from J, with 14 bases in between. The CDR3 length is 15 residues. From germline, CDR1 is SEHNR and CDR2 FQNEAQ (reference sequence). Here the CDR3 DNA reads TGTGCCAGCAGCTTAGGGAGTGGGATGCGCGAAAAACTGTTTTTT. As protein: CASSLGSGMREKLFF.

V gene TRBV5-1 combines with J gene TRBJ2-3, with 12 positions matching TRBD2. Germline values: CDR1 SGHRS, CDR2 YFSETQ. CDR3 length equals 15 residues. V lost 0 bases and J lost 6; bases outside the gene matches: 2. The CDR3 sequence is CASSLGLAGVDTQYF. The CDR3, as DNA: TGCGCCAGCAGCTTGGGACTAGCGGGAGTTGATACGCAGTATTTT.

J is TRBJ2-6 and V is TRBV7-6; D unclear. V gave up 1 base and J gave up 0 bases, with 13 bases separating them. The CDR3 covers 18 residues. Per germline, CDR1 SGHVS and CDR2 FNYEAQ. DNA of the CDR3: TGTGCCAGCAGCTTAGGGGTTGGCGAGTTCTCTGGGGCCAACGTCCTGACTTTC. Its translation is CASSLGVGEFSGANVLTF.

The chain has TRBV10-3 and TRBJ1-5, with 7 positions matching TRBD1. CDR3 length: 16 amino acids. The germline V gene encodes CDR1 ENHRY and CDR2 SYGVKD. The ends lost 6 bases at V and 0 bases at J; junction bases unmatched: 8. The CDR3 DNA sequence: TGTGCCATCAGCCCGGGACAGACGTATAGCAATCAGCCCCAGCATTTT. This gives the protein CAISPGQTYSNQPQHF.

The rearrangement uses TRBV12-3 or TRBV12-4 and TRBJ2-3; 9 nucleotides line up with TRBD2. The ends lost 7 bases at V and 0 bases at J; junction bases unmatched: 5. There are 15 residues in the CDR3. The CDR3 sequence is CASKREEASTDTQYF. The CDR3 bases are TGTGCCAGCAAGCGGGAGGAGGCTAGCACAGATACGCAGTATTTT.

The chain has TRBV6-5 and TRBJ1-2; D may be TRBD1 (6 bases). The V end was cut by 5 bases, the J end by 9 bases, with 16 bases between. CDR3 length: 13 residues. CDR1 is MNHEY and CDR2 is SVGAGI in the germline V gene. The CDR3 sequence is CASSPDWGQSYTF. The DNA of the CDR3 is TGTGCCAGCAGTCCTGATTGGGGGCAGAGCTACACCTTC.

The chain combines TRBV7-9 with TRBJ1-6; a possible D gene is TRBD1 (5 bases). The V gene lost 6 bases and the J gene lost 6 bases, with 15 bases spanning the gap. This CDR3 has 15 residues. CDR1 SEHNR and CDR2 FQNEAQ come from the germline V gene (reference sequence). For the CDR3, the DNA is TGTGCCAGCAGTCACACGACAGAGCCTAATTCACCCCTCCACTTT. This translates into CASSHTTEPNSPLHF.

V gene TRBV7-9 combines with J gene TRBJ2-1; TRBD2 is a possible D gene (6 bases). Germline V gene sequence: CDR1 SEHNR, CDR2 FQNEAQ (reference sequence). Trimming took 2 bases from V and 7 from J, leaving 15 bases between them. This CDR3 has 15 amino acids. The CDR3 here is CASSLSAGPENEQFF. CDR3 coding DNA: TGTGCCAGCAGCTTAAGCGCGGGACCAGAAAATGAGCAGTTCTTC. Full variable domain (missing parts from reference TRBV7-9 and TRBJ2-1): DTGVSQNPRHKITKRGQNVTFRCDPISEHNRLYWYRQTLGQGPEFLTYFQNEAQLEKSRLLSDRFSAERPKGSFSTLEIQRTEQGDSAMYLCASSLSAGPENEQFFGPGTRLTVL.

The chain joins TRBV2 to TRBJ1-4; D is perhaps TRBD1 (5 bases). V was cut by 6 bases and J by 8 bases, with 13 bases left in between. Germline assignment: CDR1 SNHLY and CDR2 FYNNEI. CDR3 size: 13 residues. CDR3: CASRSGRGEKLFF. The CDR3 DNA is TGTGCCAGCAGATCAGGGAGAGGAGAAAAACTGTTTTTT.

Concerning this clonotype itself: One end of the junction fails to match germline, which may point to a read error. The chain links TRBV6-4 to TRBJ2-1; D not resolved. The CDR3 has 15 amino acids. Germline V gene sequence: CDR1 MRHNA, CDR2 SNTAGT. As DNA, the CDR3 is TGTGTCAGCAGTGACCAAACGGGTCCCTACAATGAGCAGTTCTTC. It yields the protein CVSSDQTGPYNEQFF.

This clonotype is a singleton in its sample. This chain connects TRBV5-6 to TRBJ1-2; the match to TRBD1 covers 7 bases. The germline gives CDR1 SGHDT, CDR2 YYEEEE. Trimming at V came to 0 bases and at J to 7 bases, leaving 0 bases not matched to a gene. The CDR3 has 12 residues. CDR3 residues: CASSLDRGGYTF. The CDR3 nucleotides read TGTGCCAGCAGCTTGGACAGGGGTGGCTACACCTTC.

The chain carries TRBV2 and TRBJ2-7, with unresolved D. Between the trimmed V and J ends, which lost 7 bases and 3 bases, there was a span of 13 bases. Looked up from germline, CDR1 is SNHLY and CDR2 is FYNNEI. The CDR3 runs 13 residues. The CDR3 DNA is TGTGCCAGCAACCCCCCGACGGGCTACGAGCAGTACTTC. Protein: CASNPPTGYEQYF.

CDR3 in amino acids: CATTTQQKVTRLADTQYF. CDR3 in DNA: TGTGCCACCACCACCCAGCAAAAGGTAACTAGGCTAGCAGATACGCAGTATTTT. V and J are TRBV24-1 and TRBJ2-3; TRBD2 is a possible D gene (5 bases). Germline V gene data show CDR1 as KGHDR and CDR2 as SFDVKD. V lost 8 bases, J lost 4 bases, and 27 bases lay in between. This CDR3 spans 18 amino acids.

The V and J genes are TRBV12-3 or TRBV12-4 and TRBJ2-1; 9 bases are shared with TRBD2. CDR3 size: 14 residues. Germline trimming cut 5 bases from V and 8 bases from J; bases unmatched to any gene: 7. The CDR3 sequence: CASSRGGGAYEQFF. CDR3 DNA: TGTGCCAGCAGTCGCGGCGGGGGGGCGTATGAGCAGTTCTTC.

The V and J genes are TRBV6-5 and TRBJ2-7; 11 bases are a match to TRBD1. Trimming removed 5 bases from V and 5 bases from J; junction bases left unmatched: 5. The germline V gene has CDR1 MNHEY and CDR2 SVGAGI. This CDR3 region has 14 residues. The CDR3 here is CASSRGTGGHEQYF. The CDR3 DNA is TGTGCCAGCAGTCGTGGGACAGGGGGACACGAGCAGTACTTC.

The chain employs TRBV5-6 and TRBJ1-1; 8 bases agree with TRBD1. CDR1 is SGHDT, CDR2 YYEEEE, per germline. The V gene end was trimmed by 2 bases and the J gene end by 3 bases; junction bases not matched to a gene: 6. The CDR3 consists of 15 residues. The chain's CDR3 is CASSFGQGVDTEAFF. CDR3 in DNA: TGTGCCAGCAGCTTTGGACAGGGAGTAGACACTGAAGCTTTCTTT.

The rearrangement uses TRBV7-9 and TRBJ1-1; possible D gene TRBD1, 6 bases. CDR3 length: 13 residues. The V end lost 5 bases, the J end lost 3 bases, and 10 bases lay between the germline ends. Germline V lookup: CDR1 SEHNR, CDR2 FQNEAQ (reference sequence). The CDR3, as DNA: TGTGCCAGCAGCCCCGGGGGGCACACTGAAGCTTTCTTT. Protein sequence: CASSPGGHTEAFF.

The chain is built from TRBV15 and TRBJ2-1; TRBD2 matches 11 bases. The trim removed 0 bases at V and 7 bases at J, leaving 8 bases unmatched. The CDR3 runs 17 residues. Per the germline V gene, CDR1 is LNHNV and CDR2 is YYDKDF (reference sequence). DNA for the CDR3: TGTGCCACCAGCAGAGATTCGAATAGCGGGGGGGGAAATGAGCAGTTCTTC. This translates into CATSRDSNSGGGNEQFF.

The chain joins TRBV2 to TRBJ2-5; TRBD1 might be the D (5 bases). The length of the CDR3 is 15 residues. Germline lookup yields CDR1 SNHLY and CDR2 FYNNEI. Trimming removed 4 bases from V and 4 bases from J, with 16 bases in between. The CDR3 here is CASSATVRVGETQYF. In DNA form, the CDR3 reads TGTGCCAGCAGTGCGACGGTCAGGGTCGGAGAGACCCAGTACTTC.